This T cell receptor (beta chain) was obtained from a study of cytomegalovirus exposure and HLA in healthy donors. Turning to the study itself: Prior work identified 95 million to 120 million unique TCR beta sequences in around 170 million T cells. Findings and caveats of the study: It was reportedly the case that the classifier diagnosed cytomegalovirus status with high specificity and sensitivity. TCR beta sequences reportedly predicted most subjects' HLA-A and HLA-B alleles accurately.

The count of this clone is one. The antigen is undetermined. Trimming took off 8 bases at V and 2 bases at J, with 10 bases between the two ends. The CDR3 extends over 12 amino acids. From germline, CDR1 is MDHEN and CDR2 SYDVKM. The PCR was carried out with 60 Vbeta primers and 13 Jbeta primers. Generated by immunoSEQ multiplex PCR, the TCRdb table keeps only in-frame clones and is missing some. The sample has about 140,000 clones, 82% seen once. At sampling all donors were nominally healthy, likely with unrecorded immune exposures. The specimen sequenced was PBMCs. The origin of this receptor is a man between 18 and 35 years old in good health and CMV-seropositive. This sequence joins TRBV28 and TRBJ2-7, with D perhaps TRBD1 (5 bases). The CDR3 DNA reads TGTGCCAGCCAGACAGCTGCCTACGAGCAGTACTTC. Protein product: CASQTAAYEQYF.